Listed below are T cell receptor beta chains from one sample, sequenced in a study of OX40 agonist ivuxolimab in advanced cancers. Assay: immunoSEQ multiplex PCR; the TCRdb copy retains only in-frame clones and omits some. The sample comprises over 15,000 clones, about two thirds of which are singletons, and 20% to 30% rests with the top ten. The source was CD4+ or CD8+ T cells sorted from blood, collected in a trial of the OX40 agonist ivuxolimab. The receptors originated from an adult with an advanced solid tumor such as melanoma, head and neck, liver or kidney cancer. Each CDR3 is given with its conserved first and last residue. A D gene is named only where the DNA matches it firmly. The size entry is marked missing in some rows and otherwise reads once, few, many or a size class.

d_call: NA
v_call: TRBV6-1
j_call: TRBJ1-2
clone_size: NA
cdr3_nt: TGTGCCAGCACCCTCGGGCGGACTGGCTACACCTTC
cdr3_aa: CASTLGRTGYTF

d_call: TRBD1
v_call: TRBV2
j_call: TRBJ2-1
clone_size: few
cdr3_nt: TGTGCCAGCGGACAGGGGTACAATGAGCAGTTCTTC
cdr3_aa: CASGQGYNEQFF

d_call: TRBD2
v_call: TRBV9
j_call: TRBJ2-2
clone_size: few
cdr3_nt: TGTGCCAGCAGCGCGGGACTAGCGGGGGGGAACACCGGGGAGCTGTTTTTT
cdr3_aa: CASSAGLAGGNTGELFF

d_call: NA
v_call: TRBV19
j_call: TRBJ2-3
clone_size: NA
cdr3_nt: TGTGCCAGTAGTTTGGCGGGGAGAAGCACAGATACGCAGTATTTT
cdr3_aa: CASSLAGRSTDTQYF

d_call: TRBD2
v_call: TRBV7-6
j_call: TRBJ2-2
clone_size: few
cdr3_nt: TGTGCCAGCAGCAAGTTTCTGGGAGGGCCAGGTGGGGAGCTGTTTTTT
cdr3_aa: CASSKFLGGPGGELFF

d_call: NA
v_call: TRBV6-1
j_call: TRBJ2-1
clone_size: once
cdr3_nt: TGTGCCAGCAGTAACAGCTACAATGAGCAGTTCTTC
cdr3_aa: CASSNSYNEQFF

d_call: NA
v_call: TRBV28
j_call: TRBJ1-1
clone_size: once
cdr3_nt: TGTGCCAGCAGTTCTTGGGGAGGGAACACTGAAGCTTTCTTT
cdr3_aa: CASSSWGGNTEAFF

d_call: NA
v_call: TRBV11-2
j_call: TRBJ2-7
clone_size: NA
cdr3_nt: TGTGCCAGCAGCTTATTCTCGTACGCCTACGAGCAGTACTTC
cdr3_aa: CASSLFSYAYEQYF

d_call: TRBD1
v_call: TRBV19
j_call: TRBJ1-1
clone_size: NA
cdr3_nt: TGTGCCAGTATAGGACAGGGGGCTGGTACTGAAGCTTTCTTT
cdr3_aa: CASIGQGAGTEAFF

d_call: NA
v_call: TRBV28
j_call: TRBJ1-2
clone_size: NA
cdr3_nt: TGTGCCAGCAGTTTTGAAGGGGATGGCTACACCTTC
cdr3_aa: CASSFEGDGYTF

d_call: NA
v_call: TRBV15
j_call: TRBJ2-3
clone_size: once
cdr3_nt: TGTGCCACCAGCAGAGATAAGGACTCACGGGGAGATACGCAGTATTTT
cdr3_aa: CATSRDKDSRGDTQYF

d_call: NA
v_call: TRBV28
j_call: TRBJ2-7
clone_size: NA
cdr3_nt: TGTGCCAGCAGTTTTTCCCCGTACTCCTACGAGCAGTACTTC
cdr3_aa: CASSFSPYSYEQYF

d_call: NA
v_call: TRBV9
j_call: TRBJ2-3
clone_size: NA
cdr3_nt: TGTGCCCAGGGCTCGAATACGCAGTATTTT
cdr3_aa: CAQGSNTQYF

d_call: TRBD1
v_call: TRBV5-8
j_call: TRBJ2-7
clone_size: NA
cdr3_nt: TGTGCCAGCAGCTTGGGACAGGGGAGGCCCTACGAGCAGTACTTC
cdr3_aa: CASSLGQGRPYEQYF

d_call: NA
v_call: TRBV27
j_call: TRBJ1-2
clone_size: NA
cdr3_nt: TGTGCCAGCAGTTCTATCGGACAGCTTTTAGGAAATGGCTACACCTTC
cdr3_aa: CASSSIGQLLGNGYTF

d_call: TRBD1
v_call: TRBV5-6
j_call: TRBJ2-5
clone_size: NA
cdr3_nt: TGTGCCAGCAGCCCACAGGGGGGAGAGACCCAGTACTTC
cdr3_aa: CASSPQGGETQYF

d_call: NA
v_call: TRBV28
j_call: TRBJ2-7
clone_size: NA
cdr3_nt: TGTGCCAGCAGCAGCACAGGGTTCGAGTTGAACGAGCAGTACTTC
cdr3_aa: CASSSTGFELNEQYF

d_call: NA
v_call: TRBV27
j_call: TRBJ1-2
clone_size: NA
cdr3_nt: TGTGCCAGCAGTTTATCAGACGGCTATGGCTACACCTTC
cdr3_aa: CASSLSDGYGYTF

d_call: TRBD2
v_call: TRBV4-1
j_call: TRBJ2-7
clone_size: once
cdr3_nt: TGCGCCAGCAGCCAAGTACTAGCGGGACACTACGAGCAGTACTTC
cdr3_aa: CASSQVLAGHYEQYF

d_call: TRBD2
v_call: TRBV28
j_call: TRBJ2-3
clone_size: NA
cdr3_nt: TGTGCCAGCAGTTCGACTAGCGGGAGGGAGGCAGATACGCAGTATTTT
cdr3_aa: CASSSTSGREADTQYF

d_call: NA
v_call: TRBV28
j_call: TRBJ2-1
clone_size: NA
cdr3_nt: TGTGCCAGCAGTTTTGTCGGGTACAATGAGCAGTTCTTC
cdr3_aa: CASSFVGYNEQFF

d_call: NA
v_call: TRBV4-1
j_call: TRBJ2-7
clone_size: NA
cdr3_nt: TGCGCCAGCAGCCAAGAGACAGGCACCTACGAGCAGTACTTC
cdr3_aa: CASSQETGTYEQYF

d_call: TRBD1
v_call: TRBV5-6
j_call: TRBJ2-2
clone_size: NA
cdr3_nt: TGTGCCAGCAGATCCGGGACAGGGGGTAGCGGGGAGCTGTTTTTT
cdr3_aa: CASRSGTGGSGELFF

d_call: NA
v_call: TRBV27
j_call: TRBJ2-7
clone_size: NA
cdr3_nt: TGTGCCAGCAGACCCGCTAGCGTATACGAGCAGTACTTC
cdr3_aa: CASRPASVYEQYF

d_call: TRBD2
v_call: TRBV2
j_call: TRBJ2-1
clone_size: NA
cdr3_nt: TGTGCCAGCAGTGACTCGAGTAGCGGGAGCTCCTACAATGAGCAGTTCTTC
cdr3_aa: CASSDSSSGSSYNEQFF

d_call: TRBD1
v_call: TRBV6-6
j_call: TRBJ2-5
clone_size: NA
cdr3_nt: TGTGCCAGCAGCAACGTCGACAGGGAAAAAGAGACCCAGTACTTC
cdr3_aa: CASSNVDREKETQYF

d_call: NA
v_call: TRBV28
j_call: TRBJ1-5
clone_size: medium-sized
cdr3_nt: TGTGCCAGCAGTTTCCGGCCCGCAGGGCAGCCCCAGCATTTT
cdr3_aa: CASSFRPAGQPQHF

d_call: NA
v_call: TRBV28
j_call: TRBJ2-1
clone_size: NA
cdr3_nt: TGTGCCAGCAGTTTAGTTAGGTTGGGTGTTAATGAGCAGTTCTTC
cdr3_aa: CASSLVRLGVNEQFF

d_call: NA
v_call: TRBV13
j_call: TRBJ2-5
clone_size: NA
cdr3_nt: TGTGCCAGCAGCTTAGCCCCATTCCAAGAGACCCAGTACTTC
cdr3_aa: CASSLAPFQETQYF

d_call: TRBD2
v_call: TRBV27
j_call: TRBJ2-7
clone_size: NA
cdr3_nt: TGTGCCAGCAGCCTGGGGGGGTGGAACGAGCAGTACTTC
cdr3_aa: CASSLGGWNEQYF

d_call: NA
v_call: TRBV6-5
j_call: TRBJ2-7
clone_size: NA
cdr3_nt: TGTGCCAGCAGGTCCCTACAGGGCAGGTCCTACGAGCAGTACTTC
cdr3_aa: CASRSLQGRSYEQYF

d_call: NA
v_call: TRBV7-6
j_call: TRBJ2-7
clone_size: once
cdr3_nt: TGTGCCAGCAGCTTAATCGGGGGAGAGCAGTACTTC
cdr3_aa: CASSLIGGEQYF

d_call: NA
v_call: TRBV7-6
j_call: TRBJ2-1
clone_size: NA
cdr3_nt: TGTGCCAGCAGCTTGGACGTACTGGACTCCTACAATGAGCAGTTCTTC
cdr3_aa: CASSLDVLDSYNEQFF

d_call: TRBD1
v_call: TRBV28
j_call: TRBJ2-2
clone_size: NA
cdr3_nt: TGTGCCAGCAGAAGACAGGGGGCGAGGACCGGGGAGCTGTTTTTT
cdr3_aa: CASRRQGARTGELFF

d_call: NA
v_call: TRBV7-9
j_call: TRBJ2-7
clone_size: NA
cdr3_nt: TGTGCCTCTTCTAGGGGTGAACACCCCTACGAGCAGTACTTC
cdr3_aa: CASSRGEHPYEQYF

d_call: TRBD1
v_call: TRBV28
j_call: TRBJ2-5
clone_size: NA
cdr3_nt: TGTGCCAGCAGTTCCTCGACCGACAGGGCACGGGAGACCCAGTACTTC
cdr3_aa: CASSSSTDRARETQYF

d_call: NA
v_call: TRBV19
j_call: TRBJ1-5
clone_size: NA
cdr3_nt: TGTGCCAGTAGTATAGAGGATAGCAATCAGCCCCAGCATTTT
cdr3_aa: CASSIEDSNQPQHF

d_call: TRBD1
v_call: TRBV7-2
j_call: TRBJ1-2
clone_size: NA
cdr3_nt: TGTGCCAGCAGGGGAACAGGGGATTTAAGCTACACCTTC
cdr3_aa: CASRGTGDLSYTF

d_call: NA
v_call: TRBV19
j_call: TRBJ2-5
clone_size: NA
cdr3_nt: TGTGCCAGTAGTATAGTTTGGGCTACGTTTATTGAGACCCAGTACTTC
cdr3_aa: CASSIVWATFIETQYF

d_call: NA
v_call: TRBV6-1
j_call: TRBJ2-2
clone_size: NA
cdr3_nt: TGTGCCAGCAGTGAGTTCCATGTTATCAGGGACACCGGGGAGCTGTTTTTT
cdr3_aa: CASSEFHVIRDTGELFF

d_call: NA
v_call: TRBV9
j_call: TRBJ2-3
clone_size: once
cdr3_nt: TGTGCCAGCACGGCTGACAGCACAGATACGCAGTATTTT
cdr3_aa: CASTADSTDTQYF

d_call: NA
v_call: TRBV4-2
j_call: TRBJ2-1
clone_size: NA
cdr3_nt: TGTGCCAGCAGCCTCGAGATGGAATGGTCTGAGCAGTTCTTC
cdr3_aa: CASSLEMEWSEQFF

d_call: NA
v_call: TRBV4-1
j_call: TRBJ2-1
clone_size: NA
cdr3_nt: TGCGCCAGCAGCCAAGTCCCAGGGGCGCAGGGCAACAATGAGCAGTTCTTC
cdr3_aa: CASSQVPGAQGNNEQFF

d_call: TRBD1
v_call: TRBV29-1
j_call: TRBJ2-7
clone_size: NA
cdr3_nt: TGCAGCGTTGAAGCCGGGACAGAATACGAGCAGTACTTC
cdr3_aa: CSVEAGTEYEQYF

d_call: TRBD2
v_call: TRBV7-2
j_call: TRBJ2-1
clone_size: NA
cdr3_nt: TGTGCCAGCAGCCAAACAGCGGGGCACACCCTCAATGAGCAGTTCTTC
cdr3_aa: CASSQTAGHTLNEQFF

d_call: TRBD2
v_call: TRBV2
j_call: TRBJ2-3
clone_size: NA
cdr3_nt: TGTGCCAGCAGCCGAGGGACTAGCGGGACAGATACGCAGTATTTT
cdr3_aa: CASSRGTSGTDTQYF

d_call: NA
v_call: TRBV6-6
j_call: TRBJ1-2
clone_size: NA
cdr3_nt: TGTGCCAGCAGTTACCTTGCGACTGGTGTCTATGGCTACACCTTC
cdr3_aa: CASSYLATGVYGYTF

d_call: TRBD2
v_call: TRBV28
j_call: TRBJ2-2
clone_size: NA
cdr3_nt: TGTGCCAGCAGACCTGGACTAGCGGGGAACACCGGGGAGCTGTTTTTT
cdr3_aa: CASRPGLAGNTGELFF

d_call: TRBD2
v_call: TRBV10-3
j_call: TRBJ2-1
clone_size: NA
cdr3_nt: TGTGCCATCAGTGAGTCTAGCGGGAGGGCCTACAATGAGCAGTTCTTC
cdr3_aa: CAISESSGRAYNEQFF

d_call: TRBD2
v_call: TRBV4-1
j_call: TRBJ2-3
clone_size: few
cdr3_nt: TGCGCCAGCAGCCAAGAATTAGCGGGAATTAAAAATACGCAGTATTTT
cdr3_aa: CASSQELAGIKNTQYF

d_call: TRBD2
v_call: TRBV5-1
j_call: TRBJ2-7
clone_size: NA
cdr3_nt: TGCGCCAGCAGCTTGGCTAGCGGGAGGGGGGCCTACGAGCAGTACTTC
cdr3_aa: CASSLASGRGAYEQYF

d_call: NA
v_call: TRBV6-1
j_call: TRBJ2-1
clone_size: once
cdr3_nt: TGTGCCAGCAGTGTGGAGCTACACAATGAGCAGTTCTTC
cdr3_aa: CASSVELHNEQFF

d_call: TRBD1
v_call: TRBV9
j_call: TRBJ2-1
clone_size: NA
cdr3_nt: TGTGCCAGCAGCGAGGACAGGCCATCTGGGGAGCAGTTCTTC
cdr3_aa: CASSEDRPSGEQFF

d_call: NA
v_call: TRBV11-2
j_call: TRBJ1-1
clone_size: few
cdr3_nt: TGTGCCAGCGGAGAGGGGTTGAACACTGAAGCTTTCTTT
cdr3_aa: CASGEGLNTEAFF

d_call: TRBD2
v_call: TRBV4-2
j_call: TRBJ2-3
clone_size: NA
cdr3_nt: TGTGCCAGCAGCCAAGGATTAGCGGGAGCCCTTAGCACAGATACGCAGTATTTT
cdr3_aa: CASSQGLAGALSTDTQYF

d_call: NA
v_call: TRBV6-6
j_call: TRBJ2-7
clone_size: NA
cdr3_nt: TGTGCCAGCAGTTACGGCTTTGCCTACGAGCAGTACTTC
cdr3_aa: CASSYGFAYEQYF

d_call: NA
v_call: TRBV27
j_call: TRBJ2-1
clone_size: NA
cdr3_nt: TGTGCCAGCAGTCCCACGATTTTGGGGGAGCAGTTCTTC
cdr3_aa: CASSPTILGEQFF

d_call: NA
v_call: TRBV6-5
j_call: TRBJ2-7
clone_size: medium-sized
cdr3_nt: TGTGCCAGCAGTTTGGGGCTTACCTACGAGCAGTACTTC
cdr3_aa: CASSLGLTYEQYF

d_call: NA
v_call: TRBV11-2
j_call: TRBJ1-1
clone_size: NA
cdr3_nt: TGTGCCAGCAGCTTAGATGGGGGTAACTACATGAACACTGAAGCTTTCTTT
cdr3_aa: CASSLDGGNYMNTEAFF

d_call: TRBD2
v_call: TRBV28
j_call: TRBJ2-3
clone_size: NA
cdr3_nt: TGTGCCAGCAGTCTCCTTGGGACTAGCGGCACAGATACGCAGTATTTT
cdr3_aa: CASSLLGTSGTDTQYF